This is a list of T cell receptor beta chains from one sample in a study of glioma-infiltrating T cells. TCRdb fed the multiplex PCR reads into MiXCR, producing one record per CDR3 protein. The sample includes approximately 100,000 distinct CDR3 sequences, around 25% of them seen just once. Sequences were obtained from glioma tissue, nonneoplastic brain tissue, or PBMCs (not recorded which). The receptor source for this set is a human donor with low-grade glioma or glioblastoma, undergoing nonglioma brain surgery, or in good health (not recorded which). The CDR3 runs from the conserved cysteine through the conserved F or W. The D gene is left open where the match is weak. Clone size is stated in some rows and not others, as once, few, many or a class when expanded.

>TRBJ1-5|TRBV15|TRBD1|once|16
CATRRDRTGSSQPQHF
TGTGCCACCAGAAGAGATCGGACAGGTAGCAGTCAGCCCCAGCATTTT
>TRBJ1-1|TRBV5-1|-|many|15
CASRFGWATNTEAFF
TGCGCCAGCAGATTTGGGTGGGCGACGAACACTGAAGCTTTCTTT
>TRBJ1-2|TRBV20-1|-|many|11
CSATGQGGYTF
TGCAGTGCTACGGGACAAGGAGGCTACACCTTC
>TRBJ1-3|TRBV28|TRBD1|many|15
CASSFDRGSGNTIYF
TGTGCCAGCAGTTTCGACAGGGGGTCCGGAAACACCATATATTTT
>TRBJ1-1|TRBV7-9|-|many|12
CASSRANTEAFF
TGTGCCAGCAGCCGGGCGAACACTGAAGCTTTCTTT
>TRBJ1-1|TRBV28|-|many|13
CASSSDMNTEAFF
TGTGCCAGCAGTTCGGACATGAACACTGAAGCTTTCTTT
>TRBJ2-3|TRBV7-2|TRBD1|-|14
CASRLTGNTDTQYF
TGTGCCAGCAGACTGACAGGGAACACAGATACGCAGTATTTT
>TRBJ1-2|TRBV29-1|-|many|9
CSDAGGYTF
TGCAGCGACGCTGGCGGCTACACCTTC
>TRBJ2-3|TRBV6-5|TRBD2|many|18
CASSYLGTSGRARDTQYF
TGTGCCAGCAGTTACCTGGGGACTAGCGGGAGGGCCAGGGATACGCAGTATTTT
>TRBJ2-7|TRBV5-1|-|-|14
CASSLDSSNQGQYF
TGCGCCAGCAGCTTAGACAGTTCCAACCAGGGGCAGTACTTC
>TRBJ2-7|TRBV7-6|TRBD2|many|12
CASSPREGEQYF
TGTGCCAGCAGCCCACGGGAGGGCGAGCAGTACTTC
>TRBJ2-7|TRBV6-6|TRBD1|-|14
CASRGQAAAYEQYF
TGTGCCAGCAGGGGACAGGCTGCAGCCTACGAGCAGTACTTC
>TRBJ2-7|TRBV6-5|TRBD1|many|15
CASSYSGQGAYEQYF
TGTGCCAGCAGTTACTCGGGACAGGGAGCCTACGAGCAGTACTTC
>TRBJ1-3|TRBV4-1|-|many|16
CASSSIRATSGNTIYF
TGCGCCAGCAGCTCGATCCGCGCTACCTCTGGAAACACCATATATTTT
>TRBJ2-7|TRBV7-2|-|many|14
CASSLVGQNYKQYF
TGTGCCAGCAGCTTAGTCGGGCAGAACTACAAGCAGTACTTC
>TRBJ1-4|TRBV14|-|-|16
CASSQLTGGPNEKLFF
TGTGCCAGCAGCCAACTTACGGGGGGACCCAATGAAAAACTGTTTTTT
>TRBJ2-7|TRBV29-1|TRBD1|many|13
CSARTGVRYEQYF
TGCAGCGCCAGGACAGGGGTTCGATACGAGCAGTACTTC
>TRBJ1-2|TRBV6-5|-|many|17
CASSYSESGKSNYGYTF
TGTGCCAGCAGTTACTCTGAATCGGGGAAGTCAAACTATGGCTACACCTTC
>TRBJ2-5|TRBV5-5|-|-|12
CASGRRGETQYF
TGTGCCAGCGGCAGGAGAGGTGAGACCCAGTACTTC
>TRBJ2-5|TRBV3-1|-|many|16
CASSPSSALLQETQYF
TGTGCCAGCAGCCCCAGTAGTGCGCTCCTCCAAGAGACCCAGTACTTC
>TRBJ2-3|TRBV7-2|-|many|14
CASSFQRGADTQYF
TGTGCCAGCAGCTTCCAACGGGGCGCAGATACGCAGTATTTT
>TRBJ1-6|TRBV6-1|-|many|13
CANPRFTYSPLHF
TGTGCCAATCCACGGTTTACTTATTCACCCCTCCACTTT
>TRBJ2-5|TRBV18|-|many|15
CASSPRTDYQETQYF
TGTGCCAGCTCACCCCGGACAGATTATCAAGAGACCCAGTACTTC
>TRBJ1-3|TRBV28|-|many|15
CASSPWLRSGNTIYF
TGTGCCAGCAGTCCATGGTTGCGCTCTGGAAACACCATATATTTT
>TRBJ1-2|TRBV9|-|many|12
CASHGEARGYTF
TGTGCCTCTCACGGGGAGGCGCGAGGCTACACCTTC
>TRBJ1-5|TRBV20-1|-|-|15
CSARYPREDNQPQHF
TGCAGTGCTAGATATCCTAGGGAGGATAATCAGCCCCAGCATTTT
>TRBJ2-3|TRBV5-1|TRBD2|-|16
CASSTGLAASTDTQYF
TGCGCCAGCAGCACAGGACTAGCGGCTAGCACAGATACGCAGTATTTT
>TRBJ1-2|TRBV5-1|-|-|14
CASSRGTEEDGYTF
TGCGCCAGCAGCCGAGGTACAGAGGAAGATGGCTACACCTTC
>TRBJ2-4|TRBV11-2|-|many|14
CASSFRRAENIQYF
TGTGCCAGCAGCTTCAGAAGGGCCGAAAACATTCAGTACTTC
>TRBJ1-3|TRBV12-3/TRBV12-4|-|many|14
CASSLLASGNTIYF
TGTGCCAGCAGTTTACTTGCCTCTGGAAACACCATATATTTT
>TRBJ1-1|TRBV3-1|TRBD1|few|15
CASSPRYRGDTEAFF
TGTGCCAGCAGCCCGAGATACAGGGGCGACACTGAAGCTTTCTTT
>TRBJ2-1|TRBV3-1|TRBD2|many|15
CASTKTSGDDNEQFF
TGTGCCAGCACCAAAACTAGCGGGGATGACAATGAGCAGTTCTTC
>TRBJ2-7|TRBV28|-|many|12
CASSSLVTEQYF
TGTGCCAGCAGTTCACTAGTGACCGAGCAGTACTTC
>TRBJ2-1|TRBV30|TRBD2|-|16
CAWRVLSGRTYNEQFF
TGTGCCTGGAGAGTACTTAGCGGGAGAACCTACAATGAGCAGTTCTTC
>TRBJ1-4|TRBV12-3/TRBV12-4|TRBD1|many|14
CASSGDRGNEKLFF
TGTGCCAGCAGCGGGGACAGGGGTAATGAAAAACTGTTTTTT
>TRBJ2-1|TRBV20-1|TRBD2|many|14
CSAPTGLAGFEQFF
TGCAGTGCCCCTACCGGGCTAGCGGGATTTGAGCAGTTCTTC
>TRBJ2-7|TRBV20-1|-|many|12
CSVARETYEQYF
TGCAGTGTTGCGAGGGAAACCTACGAGCAGTACTTC
>TRBJ2-7|TRBV27|TRBD1|-|14
CASSSDRGTYEQYF
TGTGCCAGCAGTTCTGACAGGGGGACCTACGAGCAGTACTTC
>TRBJ2-7|TRBV18|TRBD1|many|16
CASSRTGGVGAYEQYF
TGTGCCAGCTCACGGACAGGGGGCGTCGGGGCCTACGAGCAGTACTTC
>TRBJ1-5|TRBV19|-|many|17
CASSIAGGGQNNQPQHF
TGTGCCAGTAGTATAGCCGGTGGTGGACAGAACAATCAGCCCCAGCATTTT
>TRBJ2-7|TRBV20-1|TRBD2|many|16
CSARSGTSGLSYEQYF
TGCAGTGCTAGATCCGGGACTAGCGGTTTATCCTACGAGCAGTACTTC
>TRBJ1-2|TRBV6-2/TRBV6-3|-|-|12
CASSYGIYGYSF
TGTGCCAGCAGTTACGGGATCTATGGATACAGCTTC
>TRBJ2-5|TRBV4-3|-|many|15
CASSQEFGGLETQYF
TGCGCCAGCAGCCAAGAGTTCGGGGGTCTGGAGACCCAGTACTTC
>TRBJ1-3|TRBV20-1|-|many|12
CSARTAGNTIYF
TGCAGTGCTAGAACCGCGGGAAACACCATATATTTT
>TRBJ2-7|TRBV7-6|TRBD2|-|15
CASSSLLAGANEQYF
TGTGCCAGCAGCTCCTTACTGGCGGGAGCCAACGAGCAGTACTTC